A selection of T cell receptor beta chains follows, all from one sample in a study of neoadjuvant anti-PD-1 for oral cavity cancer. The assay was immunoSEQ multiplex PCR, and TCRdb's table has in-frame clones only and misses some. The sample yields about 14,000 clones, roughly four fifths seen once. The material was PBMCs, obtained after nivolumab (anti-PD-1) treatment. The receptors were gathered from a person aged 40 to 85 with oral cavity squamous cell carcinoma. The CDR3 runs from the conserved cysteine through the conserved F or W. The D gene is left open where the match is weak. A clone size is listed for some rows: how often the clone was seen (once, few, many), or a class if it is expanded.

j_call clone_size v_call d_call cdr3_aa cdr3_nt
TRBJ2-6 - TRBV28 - CASSSTGTWANVLTF TGTGCCAGCAGTTCCACCGGGACCTGGGCCAACGTCCTGACTTTC
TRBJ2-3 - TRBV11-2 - CASSLAGTDTQYF TGTGCCAGCAGCTTAGCGGGAACAGATACGCAGTATTTT
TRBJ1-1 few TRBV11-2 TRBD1 CASSDRQGNTEAFF TGTGCCAGCAGCGACCGACAGGGGAACACTGAAGCTTTCTTT
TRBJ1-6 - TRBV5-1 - CASSLTDNNSPLHF TGCGCCAGCAGCTTGACCGACAATAATTCACCCCTCCACTTT
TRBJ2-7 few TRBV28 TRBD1 CASRDRAKSLEQYF TGTGCCAGCAGAGACAGGGCAAAGTCACTCGAGCAGTACTTC
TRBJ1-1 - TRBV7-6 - CASSLSRGNTEAFF TGTGCCAGCAGCTTAAGCAGGGGGAACACTGAAGCTTTCTTT
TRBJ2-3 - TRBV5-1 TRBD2 CASSLALLAGPDTDTQYF TGCGCCAGCAGCTTGGCTCTCCTAGCGGGACCAGACACAGATACGCAGTATTTT
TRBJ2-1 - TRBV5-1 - CASSLDTEQFF TGCGCCAGCAGCCTAGACACTGAGCAGTTCTTC
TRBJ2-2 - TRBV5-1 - CASSWAFANTGELFF TGCGCCAGCAGCTGGGCTTTCGCGAACACCGGGGAGCTGTTTTTT
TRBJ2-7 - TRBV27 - CASSEEIGYEQYF TGTGCCAGCAGTGAGGAGATCGGGTACGAGCAGTACTTC
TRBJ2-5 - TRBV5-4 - CASTPQRAEETQYF TGTGCCTCTACACCCCAGCGGGCTGAAGAGACCCAGTACTTC
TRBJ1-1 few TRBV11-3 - CASSLGGRVTEAFF TGTGCCAGCAGCTTAGGGGGGCGGGTCACTGAAGCTTTCTTT
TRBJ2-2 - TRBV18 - CASSPVIDGNTGELFF TGTGCCAGCTCACCAGTTATCGACGGGAACACCGGGGAGCTGTTTTTT
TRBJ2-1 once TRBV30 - CAWSGDPRSYNEQFF TGTGCCTGGAGCGGAGACCCGCGCTCCTACAATGAGCAGTTCTTC
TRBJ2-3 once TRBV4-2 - CASSPEGQDTQYF TGTGCCAGCAGCCCCGAGGGCCAAGATACGCAGTATTTT
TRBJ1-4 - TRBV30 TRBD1 CAWSVIQGREEKLFF TGTGCCTGGAGTGTCATACAGGGGCGAGAGGAAAAACTGTTTTTT
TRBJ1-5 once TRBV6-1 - CASSEVPSNQPQHF TGTGCCAGCAGTGAGGTCCCTAGCAATCAGCCCCAGCATTTT
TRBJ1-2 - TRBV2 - CASSGGAFYGYTF TGTGCCAGCTCTGGGGGGGCATTCTATGGCTACACCTTC
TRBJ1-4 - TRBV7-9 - CASSPPGTGGGEKLFF TGTGCCAGCAGCCCCCCAGGGACCGGTGGAGGTGAAAAACTGTTTTTT
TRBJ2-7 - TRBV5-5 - CASRALLRGSYEQYF TGTGCCAGCAGAGCCCTTCTGCGGGGTTCCTACGAGCAGTACTTC
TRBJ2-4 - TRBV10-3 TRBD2 CAISEASSGGTQYF TGTGCCATCAGTGAGGCCTCTAGCGGAGGAACTCAGTACTTC
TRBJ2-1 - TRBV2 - CASSGYNEQFF TGTGCCAGCAGTGGCTACAATGAGCAGTTCTTC
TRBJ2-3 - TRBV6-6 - CASTEDNAHTQYF TGTGCCAGCACCGAGGACAACGCCCATACGCAGTATTTT
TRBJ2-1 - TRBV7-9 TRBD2 CASSSSRGGNEQFF TGTGCCAGCAGCAGTTCTCGGGGGGGCAATGAGCAGTTCTTC
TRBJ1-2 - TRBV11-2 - CASSLVRRSRGVRGYTF TGTGCCAGCAGCTTAGTGCGTAGGTCGAGGGGTGTAAGGGGCTACACCTTC
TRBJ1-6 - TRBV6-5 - CASSYVSGRLNSPLHF TGTGCCAGCAGTTACGTATCCGGCAGACTTAATTCACCCCTCCACTTT
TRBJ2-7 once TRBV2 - CASSEKPRGWYEQYF TGTGCCAGCAGTGAAAAGCCCCGGGGGTGGTACGAGCAGTACTTC
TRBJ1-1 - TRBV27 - CASSVRKTNTEAFF TGTGCCAGCAGTGTGCGTAAGACTAACACTGAAGCTTTCTTT
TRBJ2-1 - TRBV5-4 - CASSLAPSWEQFF TGTGCCAGCAGCTTGGCCCCCTCTTGGGAGCAGTTCTTC
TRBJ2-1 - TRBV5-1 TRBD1 CASSFGQGTYNEQFF TGCGCCAGCAGCTTTGGACAGGGGACCTACAATGAGCAGTTCTTC
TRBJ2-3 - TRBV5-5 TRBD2 CASSPGLGYTDTQYF TGTGCCAGCAGCCCAGGACTAGGCTACACAGATACGCAGTATTTT
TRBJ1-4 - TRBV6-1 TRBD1 CASIRDRGREKLFF TGTGCCAGCATAAGGGACAGGGGTCGAGAAAAACTGTTTTTT
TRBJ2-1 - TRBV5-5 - CASNRRGTEQFF TGTGCCAGCAACCGAAGAGGGACTGAGCAGTTCTTC
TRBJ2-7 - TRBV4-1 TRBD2 CASSQLAVLSSYEQYF TGCGCCAGCAGCCAACTAGCGGTCCTTAGCTCCTACGAGCAGTACTTC
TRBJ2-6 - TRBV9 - CASSGRLDSGANVLTF TGTGCCAGCAGCGGTCGTTTGGACTCTGGGGCCAACGTCCTGACTTTC
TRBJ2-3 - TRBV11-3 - CASSSPVPGGSDTQYF TGTGCCAGCAGCTCGCCGGTCCCGGGCGGTTCAGATACGCAGTATTTT
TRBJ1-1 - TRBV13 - CASSFMGWPGRNTEAFF TGTGCCAGCAGCTTCATGGGGTGGCCAGGCCGGAACACTGAAGCTTTCTTT
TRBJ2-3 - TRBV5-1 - CASSSGPGRDTQYF TGCGCCAGCAGCTCAGGACCGGGGAGGGATACGCAGTATTTT
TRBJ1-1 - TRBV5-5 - CASSFRASTEAFF TGTGCCAGCAGCTTTCGTGCGAGCACTGAAGCTTTCTTT
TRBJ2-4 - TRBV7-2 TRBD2 CASSSALAGRAQNIQYF TGTGCCAGCAGCTCAGCCTTAGCGGGAAGGGCCCAAAACATTCAGTACTTC
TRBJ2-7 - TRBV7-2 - CASSLANGRYEQYF TGTGCCAGCAGCTTAGCTAATGGCAGATACGAGCAGTACTTC
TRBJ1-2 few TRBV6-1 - CASSDSGNSPYGYTF TGTGCCAGCAGTGATTCGGGGAATTCGCCATATGGCTACACCTTC
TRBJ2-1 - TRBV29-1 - CSVLTLFEGNEQFF TGCAGCGTGCTTACACTATTCGAGGGCAATGAGCAGTTCTTC
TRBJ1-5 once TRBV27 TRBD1 CASIPTGAALAQPQHF TGTGCCAGCATCCCAACAGGGGCTGCGTTGGCACAGCCCCAGCATTTT
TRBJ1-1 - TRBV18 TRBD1 CASSEVAGGNEAFF TGTGCCAGCTCAGAGGTGGCAGGGGGAAACGAAGCTTTCTTT
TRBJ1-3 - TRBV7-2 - CASSYPVDSSGNTIYF TGTGCCAGCAGCTACCCCGTGGACAGTTCTGGAAACACCATATATTTT
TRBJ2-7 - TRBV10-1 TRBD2 CASSPGGVHEQYF TGCGCCAGCAGCCCGGGGGGGGTCCACGAGCAGTACTTC
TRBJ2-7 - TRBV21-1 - CASSEGQGDHARTHPRAYEQYF TGTGCCAGCAGCGAAGGACAGGGGGACCACGCCCGCACTCACCCGCGGGCTTACGAGCAGTACTTC
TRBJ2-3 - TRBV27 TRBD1 CASSSLGQGGTDTQYF TGTGCCAGCAGTTCCTTGGGACAGGGAGGTACAGATACGCAGTATTTT
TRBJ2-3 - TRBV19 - CASTPRGESSTDTQYF TGTGCCAGTACCCCGAGGGGGGAGTCGAGCACAGATACGCAGTATTTT
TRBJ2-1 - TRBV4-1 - CASVEFPSSYNEQFF TGCGCCAGCGTGGAGTTCCCCAGCTCCTACAATGAGCAGTTCTTC